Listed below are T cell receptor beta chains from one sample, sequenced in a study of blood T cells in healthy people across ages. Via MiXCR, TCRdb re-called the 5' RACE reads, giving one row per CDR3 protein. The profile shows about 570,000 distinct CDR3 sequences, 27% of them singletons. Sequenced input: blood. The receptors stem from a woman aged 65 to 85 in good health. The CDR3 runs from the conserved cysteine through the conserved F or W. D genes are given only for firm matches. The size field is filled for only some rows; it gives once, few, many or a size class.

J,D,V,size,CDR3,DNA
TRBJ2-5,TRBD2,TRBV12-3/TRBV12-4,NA,CASSHRLAARKETQYF,TGTGCCAGCAGTCACCGACTAGCGGCGAGAAAAGAGACCCAGTACTTC
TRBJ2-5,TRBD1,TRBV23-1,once,CASSQSGTGDQETQYF,TGCGCCAGCAGTCAATCAGGGACAGGGGACCAAGAGACCCAGTACTTC
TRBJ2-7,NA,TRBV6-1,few,CASSEVGGPTYEQYF,TGTGCCAGCAGTGAGGTGGGGGGACCTACCTACGAGCAGTACTTC
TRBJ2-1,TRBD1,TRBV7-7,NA,CASSPGTGPGNEQFF,TGTGCTAGCAGTCCCGGGACAGGGCCTGGCAATGAGCAGTTCTTC
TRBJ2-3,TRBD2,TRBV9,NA,CASSVGLAGLAWGTDTQYF,TGTGCCAGCAGCGTGGGACTAGCGGGGCTAGCCTGGGGCACAGATACGCAGTATTTT
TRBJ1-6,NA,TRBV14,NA,CASSPSLWDNYNSPLHF,TGTGCCAGCAGCCCAAGCTTGTGGGACAACTATAATTCACCCCTCCACTTT
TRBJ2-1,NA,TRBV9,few,CASSVGGAKSYNEQFF,TGTGCCAGCAGCGTTGGTGGTGCAAAATCCTACAATGAGCAGTTCTTC
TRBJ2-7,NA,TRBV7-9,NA,CASSLQSEQYF,TGTGCCAGCAGCTTACAATCCGAGCAGTACTTC
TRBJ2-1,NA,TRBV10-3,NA,CAIRWHPYNEQFF,TGTGCCATCAGATGGCATCCCTACAATGAGCAGTTCTTC
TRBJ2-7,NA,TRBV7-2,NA,CASSPRGHEQYF,TGTGCCAGCAGCCCCCGAGGCCACGAGCAGTACTTC
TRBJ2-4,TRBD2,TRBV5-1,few,CASSTAGAGDIQYF,TGCGCCAGCAGCACAGCGGGGGCCGGGGACATTCAGTACTTC
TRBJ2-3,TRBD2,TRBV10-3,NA,CAISRSGGTDTQYF,TGTGCCATCAGTCGTAGCGGGGGCACAGATACGCAGTATTTT
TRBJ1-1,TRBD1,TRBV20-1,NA,CSARRDRANTEAFF,TGCAGTGCTAGGAGGGACAGGGCCAACACTGAAGCTTTCTTT
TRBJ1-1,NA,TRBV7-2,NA,CASSLVGWGVDTEAFF,TGTGCCAGCAGCTTAGTAGGTTGGGGGGTGGACACTGAAGCTTTCTTT